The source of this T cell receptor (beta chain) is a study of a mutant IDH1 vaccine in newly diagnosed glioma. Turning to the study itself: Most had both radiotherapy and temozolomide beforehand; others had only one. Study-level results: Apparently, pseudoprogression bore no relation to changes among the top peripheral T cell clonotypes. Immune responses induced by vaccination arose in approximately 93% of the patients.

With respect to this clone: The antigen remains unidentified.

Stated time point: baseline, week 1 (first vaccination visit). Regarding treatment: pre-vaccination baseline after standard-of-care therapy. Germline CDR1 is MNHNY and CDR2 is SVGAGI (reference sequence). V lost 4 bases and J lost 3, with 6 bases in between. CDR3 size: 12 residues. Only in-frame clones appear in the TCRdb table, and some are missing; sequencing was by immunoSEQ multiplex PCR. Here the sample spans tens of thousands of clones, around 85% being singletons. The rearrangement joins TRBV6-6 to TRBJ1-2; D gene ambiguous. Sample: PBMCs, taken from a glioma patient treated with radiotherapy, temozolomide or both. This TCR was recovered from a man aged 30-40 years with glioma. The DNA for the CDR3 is TGTGCCAGCAGTTCCAGCTACTATGGCTACACCTTC. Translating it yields CASSSSYYGYTF.